Each of the 22 T cell receptor beta chains below was sequenced from the same sample in a study of patients and donors after allogeneic stem cell transplantation. TCRdb itself ran the RT-PCR reads through MiXCR, one entry per CDR3 protein. The sample consists of about 960,000 distinct CDR3 sequences, roughly 18% of them appearing once. Sequenced: blood, either unsorted or a sorted T cell fraction (not recorded which). All receptors come from a human donor who was either an allogeneic HSCT recipient or a stem cell or donor lymphocyte infusion donor (not recorded which). It is not recorded whose cells these are; they may come from a transplant donor.

This clonotype has a handful of counts. The junction and the germline gene differ at one end; a read error may be behind it. The genes are TRBV5-1 and TRBJ2-1, with a possible D match to TRBD1 (5 bases). The CDR3 loop spans 14 amino acids. Per germline, CDR1 SGHRS and CDR2 YFSETQ. The CDR3 DNA reads as TGCGCCAGCAGCTTGGCACGCGAGCAGGGCCTTAAGATCTTC. Translating it yields CASSLAREQGLKIF.

The V call is TRBV19, the J call TRBJ2-1; TRBD1 might be the D (6 bases). Trimming removed 3 bases at V and 3 bases at J, with 18 bases between. The V gene's germline CDR1 is LNHDA and CDR2 SQIVND (reference sequence). This CDR3 region has 17 residues. CDR3 sequence: CASSISQGQMLYNEQFF. The CDR3 nucleotides read TGTGCCAGTAGTATTAGCCAAGGACAGATGCTCTACAATGAGCAGTTCTTC. Based on the CDR3 plus reference TRBV19 and TRBJ2-1, the full variable domain is DGGITQSPKYLFRKEGQNVTLSCEQNLNHDAMYWYRQDPGQGLRLIYYSQIVNDFQKGDIAEGYSVSREKKESFPLTVTSAQKNPTAFYLCASSISQGQMLYNEQFFGPGTRLTVL.

This clonotype was counted only a few times. This chain links TRBV7-2 with TRBJ1-1; tentatively, D is TRBD1 (6 bases). Germline V gives CDR1 SGHTA, CDR2 FQGNSA. V was pared by 6 bases and J by 1 base, with 12 bases between. This CDR3 contains 14 residues. The CDR3 DNA is TGTGCCAGCAGTCAAAAGGGGGGGAACACTGAAGCTTTCTTT. Translated: CASSQKGGNTEAFF. Using reference TRBV7-2 and TRBJ1-1 for the parts outside the CDR3, the full variable domain is GAGVSQSPSNKVTEKGKDVELRCDPISGHTALYWYRQSLGQGLEFLIYFQGNSAPDKSGLPSDRFSAERTGGSVSTLTIQRTQQEDSAVYLCASSQKGGNTEAFFGQGTRLTVV.

V and J are TRBV7-9 and TRBJ1-1; D is unresolved. The germline V gene has CDR1 SEHNR and CDR2 FQNEAQ (reference sequence). The V gene lost 0 bases and the J gene lost 2 bases, with 13 bases spanning the gap. The CDR3 runs to 16 residues. The DNA of the CDR3 is TGTGCCAGCAGCTTAGCTATCGGCACGACAAACACTGAAGCTTTCTTT. This gives the protein CASSLAIGTTNTEAFF.

This clonotype was seen only a few times. V and J are TRBV27 and TRBJ1-1; 7 bases agree with TRBD1. J was trimmed by 3 bases and V by 3 bases; bases with no gene match: 10. CDR3 length equals 16 residues. Germline CDR1 reads MNHEY; CDR2 reads SMNVEV (reference sequence). CDR3 DNA sequence: TGTGCCAGCAGTTTTAAGCCGAACAGGGGTTACACTGAAGCTTTCTTT. This encodes CASSFKPNRGYTEAFF.

The V gene is TRBV6-5, the J gene TRBJ2-7, with D unresolved. The CDR3 runs 14 residues. The V end lost 2 bases, the J end lost 4 bases, and 12 bases lay between the germline ends. CDR1 and CDR2 (germline): MNHEY, SVGAGI. CDR3 coding DNA: TGTGCCAGCAGTTACAGTTCCATAGAATACGAGCAGTACTTC. Amino acids: CASSYSSIEYEQYF.

The genes are TRBV10-3 and TRBJ1-5; no clear D gene. V was cut by 2 bases and J by 3 bases, with 14 bases left in between. The CDR3 is 16 residues long. Germline loops: CDR1 ENHRY, CDR2 SYGVKD. The CDR3 DNA follows: TGTGCCATCAGTGAGCCCTCCCTGGGCACCAATCAGCCCCAGCATTTT. Encoded protein: CAISEPSLGTNQPQHF.

V gene TRBV6-5 combines with J gene TRBJ2-7; weak D call: TRBD1 (5 bases). V was trimmed by 0 bases and J by 1 base, leaving 7 bases between them. The CDR3 contains 14 residues. Germline V lookup: CDR1 MNHEY, CDR2 SVGAGI. The CDR3 bases are TGTGCCAGCAGTTACTCCCAGGGATCCTACGAGCAGTACTTC. It translates to CASSYSQGSYEQYF.

V gene TRBV3-1 combines with J gene TRBJ2-7; a possible D gene is TRBD2 (6 bases). V shed 1 base and J shed 6 bases, with 16 bases lying between them. CDR3 length: 15 residues. Germline CDR1 and CDR2: LGHDT and YNNKEL (reference sequence). The CDR3 loop is CASSQGGGMCPEQYF. The CDR3 nucleotides are TGTGCCAGCAGCCAAGGTGGCGGGATGTGTCCCGAGCAGTACTTC.

The table lists this clonotype with many counts. The rearrangement uses TRBV12-3 or TRBV12-4 and TRBJ1-5, with a tentative D call TRBD1 (5 bases). CDR3 size: 15 residues. Trimming cost V 1 base and J 4 bases, with 11 bases left between them. The CDR3 nucleotides are TGTGCCAGCAGTTTAGGCACAGGTATGAATCAGCCCCAGCATTTT. It yields the protein CASSLGTGMNQPQHF.

The rearrangement uses TRBV10-3 and TRBJ2-3; 9 nucleotides match TRBD2. This CDR3 spans 16 amino acids. Germline V gives CDR1 ENHRY, CDR2 SYGVKD. J was trimmed by 6 bases and V by 4 bases; bases with no gene match: 11. The DNA for the CDR3 is TGTGCCATCAGTGCGGCTAGCGGGGCCTTTGGGGATACGCAGTATTTT. Translation: CAISAASGAFGDTQYF.

This clonotype occurred many times. DNA of the CDR3: TGTGCCAGCAGCCCCAGGGAGCGGTATCCGGCAGATACGCAGTATTTT. Amino acids: CASSPRERYPADTQYF. V usage is TRBV9 and J usage is TRBJ2-3; the D gene could be TRBD1 or TRBD2 (5 bases each). The V gene's germline CDR1 is SGDLS and CDR2 YYNGEE. The ends were cut back, 4 bases at V and 4 bases at J, with 19 bases in the middle. This CDR3 comprises 16 residues.

This sequence joins TRBV19 and TRBJ2-1, with 8 bases matching TRBD1. CDR1 and CDR2 from the germline V gene are LNHDA and SQIVND (reference sequence). V lost 3 bases and J lost 3; bases outside the gene matches: 7. This CDR3 has 16 amino acids. The CDR3 spells CASSIRPGGYYNEQFF. The DNA of the CDR3 is TGTGCCAGTAGTATCCGGCCAGGGGGCTACTACAATGAGCAGTTCTTC.

The chain links TRBV6-1 to TRBJ1-1; 7 nucleotides align to TRBD1. In germline, CDR1 is MNHNS, CDR2 SASEGT. V was pared by 8 bases and J by 2 bases, with 11 bases of the junction left unmatched. The CDR3 is made up of 15 amino acids. The CDR3 loop reads CASGRGYDPNTEAFF. The CDR3 bases are TGTGCCAGCGGCAGGGGGTACGATCCTAACACTGAAGCTTTCTTT.

The CDR3 here is CASSEGAAASTDTQYF. In nucleotides, the CDR3 is TGTGCCAGCAGTGAAGGGGCTGCTGCGTCCACAGATACGCAGTATTTT. The chain links TRBV6-1 to TRBJ2-3; D is ambiguous. V was trimmed by 1 base and J by 2 bases, leaving 13 bases between them. This CDR3 region has 16 residues. Germline V CDR1 and CDR2: MNHNS, SASEGT.

In this sample, this clonotype turned up a few times. The rearrangement links TRBV24-1 to TRBJ2-2, with D possibly matching TRBD2 (6 bases). This CDR3 comprises 17 residues. CDR1 is KGHDR and CDR2 is SFDVKD in the germline V gene. V lost 2 bases to trimming and J lost 2 bases, with 14 bases between them. The CDR3 is CATSDWDSDANTGELFF. CDR3 in DNA: TGTGCCACCAGTGATTGGGACTCGGACGCTAACACCGGGGAGCTGTTTTTT.

This clonotype has a count of ten or more. The chain recombines TRBV5-1 with TRBJ1-2, with D perhaps TRBD1 (5 bases). CDR3 length equals 15 residues. V was trimmed by 4 bases and J by 3 bases, leaving 16 bases between them. Germline V lookup: CDR1 SGHRS, CDR2 YFSETQ. CDR3 protein: CASSPGPTRDYGYTF. As DNA, the CDR3 is TGCGCCAGCAGCCCGGGACCTACGAGGGACTATGGCTACACCTTC.

This clonotype has more than one count but fewer than ten. The chain joins TRBV7-2 to TRBJ1-5; TRBD1 matches at 9 bases. The CDR3 totals 16 residues. Germline CDR1 is SGHTA and CDR2 is FQGNSA. With V trimmed by 4 bases and J by 7 bases, 11 bases remained unmatched. CDR3 protein: CASSSYGDRVRQPQHF. Written as DNA, the CDR3 is TGTGCCAGCAGCTCTTACGGGGACAGGGTTCGCCAGCCCCAGCATTTT.

The chain links TRBV5-1 to TRBJ2-4; D unclear. Deletions cut 3 bases from V and 1 base from J, with 11 bases between. This CDR3 has 15 amino acids. Germline CDR1 is SGHRS and CDR2 is YFSETQ. In DNA form, the CDR3 reads TGCGCCAGCAGCTATGTGGGAAGGGCCAAAAACATTCAGTACTTC. This codes for CASSYVGRAKNIQYF.

This clonotype turned up a few times. The chain links TRBV4-2 to TRBJ2-7; D is unclear. Trimming stripped 0 bases from V and 5 bases from J, with 8 bases between. Germline CDR1 is LGHNA and CDR2 is YNFKEQ. The CDR3 has 13 amino acids. The CDR3 reads CASSQEVGNEQYF. The CDR3, as DNA: TGTGCCAGCAGCCAAGAAGTCGGAAACGAGCAGTACTTC.

In this sample, this clonotype turned up a few times. The chain couples TRBV6-5 to TRBJ2-7; D uncertain. This CDR3 spans 15 amino acids. V dropped 2 bases and J dropped 0 bases, with 11 bases sitting between them. Germline V gene sequence: CDR1 MNHEY, CDR2 SVGAGI. The CDR3 bases are TGTGCCAGCAGTTACCTACCTCGCGGCTCCTACGAGCAGTACTTC. The encoded protein is CASSYLPRGSYEQYF.

The chain joins TRBV9 to TRBJ2-7; TRBD1 matches 8 bases. V was clipped by 1 base and J by 3 bases; unmatched bases: 9. The CDR3 covers 16 residues. Germline V gives CDR1 SGDLS, CDR2 YYNGEE. CDR3 coding DNA: TGTGCCAGCAGCGTATCAACCGGGACAGGCCACTACGAGCAGTACTTC. Protein sequence: CASSVSTGTGHYEQYF.